The 13 T cell receptor beta chains below come from one sample, sequenced in a study of siplizumab effects on memory and regulatory T cells (dated by TCRdb to between 2018 and 2020). Receptor libraries were prepared by the immunoSEQ multiplex PCR assay. TCRdb took this table from immuneACCESS and kept in-frame rearrangements with V and J called. Such tables lack part of the clones; where checked against another copy, unresolved V genes explain under half of the gap, and the rest is unexplained. The sample records about 87,000 clones, over 80% of which are singletons. The leading ten clones occupy around 15% of the sample. Material: CD4+ T cells sorted from blood. These receptors were taken from a human donor in good health.

The rearrangement uses TRBV7-9 and TRBJ1-5, with D uncertain. The CDR3 consists of 13 residues. Germline loops: CDR1 SEHNR, CDR2 FQNEAQ (reference sequence). Trimming pared 2 bases from V and 5 bases from J, leaving 7 bases between. In DNA, the CDR3 is TGTGCCAGCAGCTTATGGGGTGATCAGCCCCAGCATTTT. Residues: CASSLWGDQPQHF. The full variable domain, rest sourced from reference TRBV7-9 and TRBJ1-5, is DTGVSQNPRHKITKRGQNVTFRCDPISEHNRLYWYRQTLGQGPEFLTYFQNEAQLEKSRLLSDRFSAERPKGSFSTLEIQRTEQGDSAMYLCASSLWGDQPQHFGDGTRLSIL.

In its sample, this clone was seen once. The rearrangement links TRBV18 to TRBJ1-2; D call uncertain. The V end lost 3 bases, the J end lost 2 bases, and 10 bases lay between the germline ends. CDR3 length: 14 amino acids. CDR1 and CDR2 (germline): KGHSH, LQKENI. CDR3 nucleotide sequence: TGTGCCAGCTCACCTAGGTTGAGAAACTATGGCTACACCTTC. Its translation: CASSPRLRNYGYTF.

The table lists this clone with a count of one. The chain uses TRBV5-6 and TRBJ1-5; 8 nucleotides align to TRBD1. V was clipped by 4 bases and J by 5 bases; unmatched bases: 8. Germline V CDR1 and CDR2: SGHDT, YYEEEE. This CDR3 has 15 amino acids. CDR3 in amino acids: CASSLGQGWDQPQHF. The CDR3 DNA is TGTGCCAGCAGCCTCGGACAGGGTTGGGATCAGCCCCAGCATTTT.

This chain's CDR3 is CASSRPRLAGGDEQFF. CDR3 sequence (DNA): TGTGCCAGTAGTCGCCCTAGACTAGCGGGAGGGGATGAGCAGTTCTTC. The V and J genes are TRBV19 and TRBJ2-1, with 14 nucleotides matching TRBD2. The CDR3 length is 16 residues. The germline gives CDR1 LNHDA, CDR2 SQIVND (reference sequence). V dropped 5 bases and J dropped 8; count of bases not matched to a gene: 8.

This chain connects TRBV27 to TRBJ2-7, with 10 bases fitting TRBD2. The CDR3 has 16 amino acids. The V gene's germline CDR1 is MNHEY and CDR2 SMNVEV (reference sequence). Trimming cost V 3 bases and J 2 bases; bases outside gene matches: 7. The CDR3 DNA is TGTGCCAGCAGTTTGACTAGCGGGTTCAAAACCTACGAGCAGTACTTC. Its translation: CASSLTSGFKTYEQYF.

The V and J genes are TRBV5-6 and TRBJ1-2; D unresolved. V lost 0 bases and J lost 3, with 9 bases in between. CDR3 length equals 14 residues. Germline lookup yields CDR1 SGHDT and CDR2 YYEEEE. CDR3 amino acids: CASSLANRDYGYTF. CDR3 DNA sequence: TGTGCCAGCAGCTTGGCCAATAGGGACTATGGCTACACCTTC. Full variable domain (outside the CDR3, taken from reference TRBV5-6 and TRBJ1-2): DAGVTQSPTHLIKTRGQQVTLRCSPKSGHDTVSWYQQALGQGPQFIFQYYEEEERQRGNFPDRFSGHQFPNYSSELNVNALLLGDSALYLCASSLANRDYGYTFGSGTRLTVV.

Only one count was recorded for this clone. The chain combines TRBV4-2 with TRBJ2-5; weak D call: TRBD1 (6 bases). Germline CDR1 is LGHNA and CDR2 is YNFKEQ. This CDR3 comprises 13 residues. Trimming left V 4 bases short and J 5 bases short, with 11 bases between. The DNA of the CDR3 is TGTGCCAGCAGCCGAAAAAGGGGGGAGACCCAGTACTTC. Translating gives CASSRKRGETQYF.

The rearrangement joins TRBV6-1 to TRBJ2-7, with 8 bases identical to TRBD2. This CDR3 region has 15 residues. CDR1 and CDR2 from the germline V gene are MNHNS and SASEGT. Trimming at V came to 4 bases and at J to 0 bases, leaving 5 bases not matched to a gene. The CDR3 DNA reads as TGTGCCAGCAGTGCCGGCGGGAGGAACTCCTACGAGCAGTACTTC. Encoded protein: CASSAGGRNSYEQYF.

The chain employs TRBV30 and TRBJ1-2; D gene ambiguous. CDR1 is GTSNPN and CDR2 is SVGIG in the germline V gene (reference sequence). V lost 2 bases, J lost 8 bases, and 21 bases lay in between. The CDR3 totals 15 residues. This CDR3 is CAWSRRRPERWGYTF. CDR3 sequence (DNA): TGTGCCTGGAGTCGTCGCCGGCCCGAAAGATGGGGCTACACCTTC.

The gene calls are TRBV28 and TRBJ2-7, with a possible D match to TRBD2 (5 bases). Germline loops: CDR1 MDHEN, CDR2 SYDVKM. Trimming shortened V by 5 bases and J by 3 bases, and 20 bases separated the two germline ends. There are 16 residues in the CDR3. This CDR3 is CASSRPRGSAIYEQYF. CDR3 nucleotide sequence: TGTGCCAGCAGTCGCCCCCGGGGAAGCGCAATCTACGAGCAGTACTTC.

This clone has only a few counts. The chain links TRBV7-9 to TRBJ2-5; a weak D match, TRBD2 (5 bases). CDR1 and CDR2 from the germline V gene are SEHNR and FQNEAQ (reference sequence). The CDR3 covers 14 residues. With 5 bases removed from V and 5 bases from J, the gap between germline ends came to 15 bases. The DNA of the CDR3 is TGTGCCAGCAGCGGGAGAGGGCACGGCGAGACCCAGTACTTC. Encoded protein: CASSGRGHGETQYF.

This clone was picked up a small number of times. J is TRBJ2-7 and V is TRBV2; D remains unclear. Deletions cut 7 bases from V and 2 bases from J, with 12 bases between. The CDR3 has 13 amino acids. CDR1 is SNHLY and CDR2 is FYNNEI in the germline V gene. In DNA, the CDR3 is TGTGCCAGCACTCGGACGGACGCCTACGAGCAGTACTTC. As protein: CASTRTDAYEQYF. Variable domain in full (rest from reference TRBV2 and TRBJ2-7): EPEVTQTPSHQVTQMGQEVILRCVPISNHLYFYWYRQILGQKVEFLVSFYNNEISEKSEIFDDQFSVERPDGSNFTLKIRSTKLEDSAMYFCASTRTDAYEQYFGPGTRLTVT.

CDR3 in amino acids: CASSPSGAPGTNYGYTF. As DNA, the CDR3 is TGTGCCAGCAGCCCGTCCGGGGCACCCGGAACTAACTATGGCTACACCTTC. The chain joins TRBV7-9 to TRBJ1-2; possible D gene TRBD1, 5 bases. Germline CDR1 and CDR2: SEHNR and FQNEAQ (reference sequence). The V gene lost 5 bases and the J gene lost 0 bases, with 19 bases spanning the gap. The CDR3 totals 17 residues. Combining the CDR3 with reference TRBV7-9 and TRBJ1-2 gives the whole variable domain DTGVSQNPRHKITKRGQNVTFRCDPISEHNRLYWYRQTLGQGPEFLTYFQNEAQLEKSRLLSDRFSAERPKGSFSTLEIQRTEQGDSAMYLCASSPSGAPGTNYGYTFGSGTRLTVV.